Shown below are 23 T cell receptor beta chains from a single sample sequenced in a study of OX40 agonist ivuxolimab in advanced cancers. Sequencing was performed with immunoSEQ multiplex PCR; in TCRdb, only in-frame clones are kept and a portion is missing. The sample carries 73,000 or so clones, just over 85% recorded once. The starting material was CD4+ or CD8+ T cells sorted from blood, obtained in a trial of the OX40 agonist ivuxolimab. Source of these receptors: an adult with an advanced solid tumor such as melanoma, head and neck, liver or kidney cancer.

This clone was detected a few times. The rearrangement joins TRBV18 to TRBJ1-2, with 8 bases matching TRBD1. Germline values: CDR1 KGHSH, CDR2 LQKENI. The CDR3 contains 14 residues. V lost 3 bases to trimming and J lost 4 bases; unmatched junction nucleotides: 4. This chain's CDR3 is CASSPGQGIYGYTF. The CDR3 nucleotides are TGTGCCAGCTCACCCGGACAGGGAATCTATGGCTACACCTTC.

Notes on this clone: Other DNA sequences in this sample translate to the same CDR3. This chain connects TRBV7-2 to TRBJ1-2; D gene ambiguous. The CDR3 sequence is 13 residues long. The germline V and J ends were trimmed by 1 base and 2 bases, with 5 bases remaining between them. The V gene's germline CDR1 is SGHTA and CDR2 FQGNSA. CDR3 DNA: TGTGCCAGCAGCTTAGGCCGGAACTATGGCTACACCTTC. The encoded protein is CASSLGRNYGYTF.

The chain combines TRBV11-2 with TRBJ1-3, with 8 positions matching TRBD1. V trimming: 5 bases; J trimming: 0 bases; junction bases outside the gene matches: 6. The CDR3 is 16 residues long. Germline CDR1 SGHAT, CDR2 FQNNGV. The CDR3 DNA is TGTGCCAGCAGCGACAGGGGACAGCTCTCTGGAAACACCATATATTTT. Protein sequence: CASSDRGQLSGNTIYF.

The chain links TRBV2 to TRBJ2-7; TRBD2 is a possible D gene (6 bases). Trimming removed 2 bases from V and 3 bases from J, with 11 bases in between. This CDR3 has 14 residues. Germline CDR1 is SNHLY and CDR2 is FYNNEI. The CDR3 loop is CASSEQGGYYEQYF. The CDR3 DNA sequence: TGTGCCAGCAGTGAACAGGGAGGATACTACGAGCAGTACTTC.

V and J are TRBV5-6 and TRBJ1-1, with 7 bases identical to TRBD1. Germline trimming cut 4 bases from V and 7 bases from J; bases unmatched to any gene: 4. The germline V gene has CDR1 SGHDT and CDR2 YYEEEE. The CDR3 loop spans 12 amino acids. CDR3 in amino acids: CASSRDSLEAFF. CDR3 sequence (DNA): TGTGCCAGCAGCCGGGACAGTCTTGAAGCTTTCTTT.

This clone was counted a few times. The rearrangement joins TRBV19 to TRBJ2-7; D gene ambiguous. The CDR3 totals 15 residues. The germline CDR1 and CDR2 sequences are LNHDA and SQIVND (reference sequence). Trimming took 7 bases from V and 2 from J, leaving 18 bases between them. The CDR3 region has the DNA TGTGCCAGTAACAATTTGAACCGGCGACCCTACGAGCAGTACTTC. It translates to CASNNLNRRPYEQYF.

V is TRBV28 and J is TRBJ1-5; maybe TRBD1 (5 bases). CDR1 and CDR2 (germline): MDHEN, SYDVKM. Between the trimmed V and J ends, which lost 6 bases and 1 base, there was a span of 10 bases. The CDR3 loop spans 14 amino acids. The CDR3 sequence is CASRVGTSNQPQHF. The CDR3 region has the DNA TGTGCCAGCAGAGTAGGGACGAGCAATCAGCCCCAGCATTTT.

This clone was seen only once. The rearrangement uses TRBV27 and TRBJ1-5, with D perhaps matching TRBD1 (5 bases). V shed 10 bases and J shed 0 bases, with 19 bases lying between them. There are 16 residues in the CDR3. Germline CDR1 is MNHEY and CDR2 is SMNVEV (reference sequence). The CDR3 DNA is TGTGCCACCGGGATGGCCGGGGGGTTTAGCAATCAGCCCCAGCATTTT. Translated: CATGMAGGFSNQPQHF.

The V call is TRBV27, the J call TRBJ2-2; 8 bases map to TRBD1. CDR3 length equals 15 residues. The trim removed 5 bases at V and 5 bases at J, leaving 7 bases unmatched. Germline assignment: CDR1 MNHEY and CDR2 SMNVEV (reference sequence). CDR3 in amino acids: CASSPKRTGTGELFF. CDR3 sequence (DNA): TGTGCCAGCAGTCCGAAACGGACAGGGACCGGGGAGCTGTTTTTT.

CDR3 sequence: CASSPGTGGTYEQYF. The CDR3 DNA reads TGCGCCAGCAGCCCTGGGACAGGGGGCACCTACGAGCAGTACTTC. The chain uses TRBV5-1 and TRBJ2-7, with TRBD1 identical over 12 bases. The CDR3 runs 15 residues. Germline loops: CDR1 SGHRS, CDR2 YFSETQ. Trimming cost V 4 bases and J 2 bases; bases outside gene matches: 4.

The gene calls are TRBV5-1 and TRBJ1-1; no clear D gene. The CDR3 consists of 13 residues. Between the trimmed V and J ends, which lost 4 bases and 1 base, there was a span of 8 bases. CDR1 and CDR2 from the germline V gene are SGHRS and YFSETQ. The CDR3 region is CASSGEGNTEAFF. CDR3 in DNA: TGCGCCAGCAGCGGGGAGGGGAACACTGAAGCTTTCTTT.

The chain recombines TRBV19 with TRBJ2-5; 8 positions agree with TRBD1. V lost 3 bases and J lost 3; bases outside the gene matches: 12. The CDR3 has 17 amino acids. Germline lookup yields CDR1 LNHDA and CDR2 SQIVND (reference sequence). CDR3 sequence reads: CASSIFFSPGGEETQYF. CDR3 nucleotides: TGTGCCAGTAGTATTTTCTTTTCTCCAGGGGGCGAAGAGACCCAGTACTTC.

CDR3 bases: TGTGCTAGTGGTTTGCCGATAAACAATGAGCAGTTCTTC. Translation gives CASGLPINNEQFF. This chain links TRBV12-5 with TRBJ2-1; D remains ambiguous. This CDR3 has 13 residues. Germline CDR1 LGHNT, CDR2 FRNRAP. V was cut by 2 bases and J by 5 bases, with 7 bases left in between.

V usage is TRBV7-2 and J usage is TRBJ2-2; 7 nucleotides align to TRBD1. With V trimmed by 5 bases and J by 3 bases, 9 bases remained unmatched. Germline lookup yields CDR1 SGHTA and CDR2 FQGNSA. The CDR3 sequence is 16 residues long. DNA of the CDR3: TGTGCCAGCAGCCGCTTCCAGGGGGTTGACACCGGGGAGCTGTTTTTT. This translates into CASSRFQGVDTGELFF.

This rearrangement joins TRBV2 to TRBJ1-1; D not resolved. CDR3 length equals 12 residues. CDR1 is SNHLY and CDR2 is FYNNEI in the germline V gene. Trimming left V 5 bases short and J 12 bases short, with 16 bases between. CDR3 DNA: TGTGCCAGCAGTCGGACGCGGGCGATGACTTTCTTT. Translated: CASSRTRAMTFF.

This clone was seen once. This chain joins TRBV6-5 and TRBJ1-4; no clear D. The CDR3 runs to 13 residues. V was cut by 3 bases and J by 12 bases, with 14 bases left in between. CDR1 and CDR2 (germline): MNHEY, SVGAGI. The CDR3 reads CASSYNREDELFF. The CDR3 DNA sequence: TGTGCCAGCAGTTATAATCGGGAAGACGAACTGTTTTTT.

The J gene is TRBJ2-7, the V gene TRBV27, with TRBD2 identical over 11 bases. The germline V gene encodes CDR1 MNHEY and CDR2 SMNVEV (reference sequence). The CDR3 covers 15 residues. Trimming at V came to 2 bases and at J to 1 base, leaving 1 base not matched to a gene. CDR3: CASSLVAGGSYEQYF. As DNA, the CDR3 is TGTGCCAGCAGTTTAGTAGCGGGAGGGTCCTACGAGCAGTACTTC.

The chain employs TRBV19 and TRBJ1-1; 8 nucleotides align to TRBD1. The CDR3 length is 17 residues. V trimming: 5 bases; J trimming: 1 base; junction bases outside the gene matches: 12. The V gene's germline CDR1 is LNHDA and CDR2 SQIVND (reference sequence). This CDR3 reads CASSSPPDRGRNTEAFF. CDR3 DNA sequence: TGTGCCAGTAGTTCCCCCCCCGACAGGGGTAGGAACACTGAAGCTTTCTTT.

This clone appeared a few times. The chain couples TRBV7-9 to TRBJ1-4, with TRBD1 identical over 9 bases. V lost 4 bases and J lost 3; bases outside the gene matches: 3. This CDR3 region has 15 residues. Germline CDR1 and CDR2: SEHNR and FQNEAQ (reference sequence). CDR3 sequence: CASSYRGQANEKLFF. In DNA form, the CDR3 reads TGTGCCAGCAGCTACAGGGGGCAAGCTAATGAAAAACTGTTTTTT.

The CDR3 DNA reads as TGTGCCACCAAAGGGGGACCCAAAAACATTCAGTACTTC. This codes for CATKGGPKNIQYF. The chain has TRBV19 and TRBJ2-4; tentative D call: TRBD1 (6 bases). The CDR3 covers 13 residues. V shed 10 bases and J shed 2 bases, with 12 bases lying between them. Germline V gene data show CDR1 as LNHDA and CDR2 as SQIVND (reference sequence).

This clone occurred once. J is TRBJ1-1 and V is TRBV7-3; D is undetermined. This CDR3 has 15 residues. Per germline, CDR1 SGHTA and CDR2 FQGTGA. Deletions cut 2 bases from V and 1 base from J, with 11 bases between. DNA for the CDR3: TGTGCCAGCAGCTTAGAGGGTCCAGGGAACACTGAAGCTTTCTTT. Its protein is CASSLEGPGNTEAFF.

The J gene is TRBJ2-3, the V gene TRBV5-4; 12 positions agree with TRBD2. Losses at the gene ends were 4 bases for V and 0 bases for J; bases not matched to a gene: 9. This CDR3 is 18 amino acids long. CDR1 and CDR2 from the germline V gene are SGHNT and YYREEE (reference sequence). For the CDR3, the DNA is TGTGCCAGCAGCGCAGGACTAGCGGGGCATTCTAGCACAGATACGCAGTATTTT. Its translation: CASSAGLAGHSSTDTQYF.

J is TRBJ2-7 and V is TRBV5-1; TRBD1 aligns across 8 bases. There are 12 residues in the CDR3. V shed 5 bases, J shed 7 bases, and the junction held 5 bases outside the gene matches. Per germline, CDR1 SGHRS and CDR2 YFSETQ. The CDR3 protein is CASRRTGHEQYF. The CDR3 DNA sequence: TGCGCCAGCAGAAGGACAGGGCATGAGCAGTACTTC.